Below are 18 T cell receptor beta chains sequenced from a single sample in a study of cytomegalovirus exposure and HLA in healthy donors. PCR involved 60 Vbeta and 13 Jbeta primers. The repertoire was sequenced with immunoSEQ multiplex PCR; TCRdb's copy has only in-frame clones and lacks some. The table has approximately 240,000 clones, more than 60% seen once. The sample taken for sequencing was PBMCs. Receptors originate from a woman aged 55-69 years in good health and CMV-seropositive.

The chain links TRBV18 to TRBJ1-1; D uncertain. CDR1 is KGHSH, CDR2 LQKENI, per germline. V was shortened by 3 bases and J by 5 bases, with 7 bases between the two germline ends. This CDR3 region has 12 residues. The CDR3: CASSPSQTEAFF. DNA for the CDR3: TGTGCCAGCTCACCTAGCCAAACTGAAGCTTTCTTT.

This chain joins TRBV30 and TRBJ1-2, with D unclear. CDR3 size: 12 residues. CDR1 GTSNPN and CDR2 SVGIG come from the germline V gene (reference sequence). The V end was cut by 2 bases, the J end by 7 bases, with 11 bases between. CDR3 region: CAWSPALGGYTF. CDR3 bases: TGTGCCTGGAGTCCTGCCCTAGGTGGCTACACCTTC.

This chain connects TRBV6-5 to TRBJ2-7, with 8 bases fitting TRBD1. With V trimmed by 6 bases and J by 3 bases, 7 bases remained unmatched. The CDR3 extends over 14 amino acids. The V gene's germline CDR1 is MNHEY and CDR2 SVGAGI. The CDR3 DNA follows: TGTGCCAGCAGCCGCAGGGGGCAGAACTACGAGCAGTACTTC. Translating gives CASSRRGQNYEQYF.

This chain joins TRBV30 and TRBJ2-1; 9 positions match TRBD2. The trim removed 8 bases at V and 9 bases at J, leaving 17 bases unmatched. The CDR3 has 15 residues. From germline, CDR1 is GTSNPN and CDR2 SVGIG (reference sequence). CDR3 nucleotide sequence: TGTGCCCAAAGAAGGGGTAGCGGGAGAGGAGTTGAGCAGTTCTTC. Its protein product is CAQRRGSGRGVEQFF.

This clone has more than one count but fewer than ten. The chain joins TRBV4-3 to TRBJ2-3; 9 bases are a match to TRBD1. V was clipped by 4 bases and J by 3 bases; unmatched bases: 5. This CDR3 is built from 15 residues. Germline-derived CDR1 and CDR2 are LGHNA and YSLEER. The CDR3 sequence: CASSLGTGMTDTQYF. In nucleotides, the CDR3 is TGCGCCAGCAGCCTAGGGACAGGGATGACAGATACGCAGTATTTT.

This rearrangement joins TRBV11-2 to TRBJ2-7, with D possibly matching TRBD1 (6 bases). The ends were cut back, 1 base at V and 3 bases at J, with 13 bases in the middle. CDR1 and CDR2 (germline): SGHAT, FQNNGV. The CDR3 spans 15 residues. Here the CDR3 reads CASSLGPGQYYEQYF. In nucleotides, the CDR3 is TGTGCCAGCAGCTTAGGTCCAGGACAGTACTACGAGCAGTACTTC. Drawing the rest from reference TRBV11-2 and TRBJ2-7, the complete variable domain is EAGVAQSPRYKIIEKRQSVAFWCNPISGHATLYWYQQILGQGPKLLIQFQNNGVVDDSQLPKDRFSAERLKGVDSTLKIQPAKLEDSAVYLCASSLGPGQYYEQYFGPGTRLTVT.

The rearrangement uses TRBV18 and TRBJ1-1, with D tentatively TRBD1 (5 bases). This CDR3 comprises 15 residues. V lost 5 bases and J 0 bases, leaving 13 bases between the germline ends. Germline CDR1 is KGHSH and CDR2 is LQKENI. CDR3 sequence (DNA): TGTGCCAGCTCAGAGATACTACAGGTGAACACTGAAGCTTTCTTT. Its protein is CASSEILQVNTEAFF. Variable domain in full (rest from reference TRBV18 and TRBJ1-1): NAGVMQNPRHLVRRRGQEARLRCSPMKGHSHVYWYRQLPEEGLKFMVYLQKENIIDESGMPKERFSAEFPKEGPSILRIQQVVRGDSAAYFCASSEILQVNTEAFFGQGTRLTVV.

The chain carries TRBV4-2 and TRBJ1-5; D might be TRBD1 (6 bases). The CDR3 length is 15 residues. Trimming left V 0 bases short and J 6 bases short, with 12 bases between. CDR1 is LGHNA and CDR2 is YNFKEQ in the germline V gene. The CDR3 loop is CASSQEGQGPQPQHF. CDR3 nucleotides: TGTGCCAGCAGCCAAGAAGGCCAGGGGCCTCAGCCCCAGCATTTT.

Only a few counts were recorded for this clone. This chain's CDR3 is CASSPTPGQGVSNEQFF. The CDR3, as DNA: TGTGCCAGCTCACCTACTCCGGGACAGGGGGTTAGCAATGAGCAGTTCTTC. This chain joins TRBV18 and TRBJ2-1, with 11 bases identical to TRBD1. CDR1 and CDR2 from the germline V gene are KGHSH and LQKENI. V lost 3 bases to trimming and J lost 6 bases; unmatched junction nucleotides: 10. This CDR3 contains 17 residues.

The rearrangement links TRBV7-9 to TRBJ2-7; 7 bases are shared with TRBD1. Germline CDR1 is SEHNR and CDR2 is FQNEAQ (reference sequence). This CDR3 is 14 amino acids long. The ends lost 5 bases at V and 5 bases at J; junction bases unmatched: 9. The CDR3 DNA sequence: TGTGCCAGCAGCCCGACAGGGTCGAGAAACGAGCAGTACTTC. Protein product: CASSPTGSRNEQYF.

The rearrangement joins TRBV5-1 to TRBJ2-5; maybe TRBD1 (6 bases). The J call may be in error: the DNA end matches TRBJ2-7 better. The CDR3 is 14 residues long. Germline V lookup: CDR1 SGHRS, CDR2 YFSETQ. The CDR3 DNA reads TGCGCCAGCAGCTTGCAAGAGGGGGTCCCCGAGCAGTACTTC. Encoded protein: CASSLQEGVPEQYF.

The rearrangement uses TRBV15 and TRBJ2-5; 10 bases map to TRBD2. CDR3 length: 18 residues. In germline, CDR1 is LNHNV, CDR2 YYDKDF (reference sequence). The V gene end was trimmed by 0 bases and the J gene end by 4 bases; junction bases not matched to a gene: 11. DNA for the CDR3: TGTGCCACCAGCAGAGATAGTGGGGCTAGCGGGAGCGGAGAGACCCAGTACTTC. It codes for CATSRDSGASGSGETQYF.

This sequence joins TRBV6-5 and TRBJ1-2, with D unresolved. Trimming took 2 bases from V and 2 from J, leaving 6 bases between them. The CDR3 length is 13 residues. The germline V gene has CDR1 MNHEY and CDR2 SVGAGI. The CDR3 region is CASSYEENYGYTF. In DNA form, the CDR3 reads TGTGCCAGCAGTTACGAGGAAAACTATGGCTACACCTTC.

CDR3 coding DNA: TGCGCCAGCAGCCAAGTCCCTCGACTAGCGGGGAGGGGGGACACAGATACGCAGTATTTT. The encoded protein is CASSQVPRLAGRGDTDTQYF. This chain uses TRBV4-1 with TRBJ2-3; 11 nucleotides match TRBD2. Trimming cost V 1 base and J 2 bases; bases outside gene matches: 14. Per germline, CDR1 MGHRA and CDR2 YSYEKL. The CDR3 totals 20 residues.

This clone was seen once. The chain employs TRBV5-1 and TRBJ2-5; 10 bases align to TRBD2. CDR1 and CDR2 (germline): SGHRS, YFSETQ. The CDR3 totals 16 residues. Losses at the gene ends were 2 bases for V and 4 bases for J; bases not matched to a gene: 8. CDR3 sequence: CASSFSPSGSRETQYF. The CDR3 DNA reads as TGCGCCAGCAGCTTTAGTCCTAGCGGGAGTCGAGAGACCCAGTACTTC.

V gene TRBV7-2 combines with J gene TRBJ2-7; maybe TRBD1 (5 bases). Germline V gene data show CDR1 as SGHTA and CDR2 as FQGNSA. Trimming took 5 bases from V and 3 from J, leaving 14 bases between them. This CDR3 contains 14 residues. In DNA, the CDR3 is TGTGCCAGCAGCCTCCCAGGGTACAACTACGAGCAGTACTTC. This sequence encodes CASSLPGYNYEQYF.

As concerns this clone: One end of the junction varies from germline; a read error may be responsible. In nucleotides, the CDR3 is TGCGCCAGCAGGCAAGGGCACTCTGGGGCCAACGTCCTGACTTTC. Protein sequence: CASRQGHSGANVLTF. The chain employs TRBV4-1 and TRBJ2-6; D uncertain. Germline V lookup: CDR1 MGHRA, CDR2 YSYEKL. This CDR3 is built from 15 residues.

J is TRBJ1-6 and V is TRBV6-6; D gene uncertain. The CDR3 runs to 15 residues. The germline V and J ends were trimmed by 4 bases and 4 bases, with 11 bases remaining between them. CDR1 and CDR2 (germline): MNHNY, SVGAGI (reference sequence). DNA for the CDR3: TGTGCCAGCAGTTCCCTCCAGGTTTATAATTCACCCCTCCACTTT. Its protein product is CASSSLQVYNSPLHF.